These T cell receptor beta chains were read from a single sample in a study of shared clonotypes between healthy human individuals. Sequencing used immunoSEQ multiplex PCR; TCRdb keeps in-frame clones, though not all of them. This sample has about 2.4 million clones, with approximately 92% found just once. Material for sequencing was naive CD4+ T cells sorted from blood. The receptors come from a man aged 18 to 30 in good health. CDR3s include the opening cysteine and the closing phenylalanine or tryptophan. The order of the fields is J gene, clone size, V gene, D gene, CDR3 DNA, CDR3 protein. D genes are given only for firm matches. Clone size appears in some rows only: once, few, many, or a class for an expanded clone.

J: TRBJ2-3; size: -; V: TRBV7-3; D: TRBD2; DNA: TGTGCCAGCAGCTTGGGGCGGGGGAGCACAGATACGCAGTATTTT; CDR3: CASSLGRGSTDTQYF
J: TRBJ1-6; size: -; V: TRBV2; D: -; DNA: TGTGCCAGCAGTGTAGAAATTGGGGCTTCACCCCTCCACTTT; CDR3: CASSVEIGASPLHF
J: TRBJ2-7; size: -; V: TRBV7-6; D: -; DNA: TGTGCCAGCAGCATGACAGGTTCCTACGAGCAGTACTTC; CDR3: CASSMTGSYEQYF
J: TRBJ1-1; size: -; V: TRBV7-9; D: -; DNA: TGTGCCAGCAGCTCCACCCGCGGTATTATGAACACTGAAGCTTTCTTT; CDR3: CASSSTRGIMNTEAFF
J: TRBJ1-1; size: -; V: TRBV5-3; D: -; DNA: TGTGCCAGAACCCGACCCAGGACAAGGAACACTGAAGCTTTCTTT; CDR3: CARTRPRTRNTEAFF
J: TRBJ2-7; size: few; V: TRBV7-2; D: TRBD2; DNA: TGTGCCAGCAGGTTAGCGGGAGGGAACGAGCAGTACTTC; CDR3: CASRLAGGNEQYF
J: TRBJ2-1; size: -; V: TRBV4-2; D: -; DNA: TGTGCCAGCAGCCAACTCCCGGGGGGCAGGAATGAGCAGTTCTTC; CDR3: CASSQLPGGRNEQFF
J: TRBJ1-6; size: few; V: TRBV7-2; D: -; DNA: TGTGCCAGCAGCTTAGGGACGAATTCACCCCTCCACTTT; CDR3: CASSLGTNSPLHF
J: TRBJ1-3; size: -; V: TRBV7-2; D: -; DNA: TGTGCCAGCAGCTTAGGGTTCTCTGGAAACACCATATATTTT; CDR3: CASSLGFSGNTIYF
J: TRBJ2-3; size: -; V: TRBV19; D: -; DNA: TGTGCCAGTAGTGACTCCGAACCCATCACGCAGTATTTT; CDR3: CASSDSEPITQYF
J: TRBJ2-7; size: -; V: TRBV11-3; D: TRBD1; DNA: TGTGCCAGCAGCTATAAAACCGGGACAGGGATCGACGAGCAGTACTTC; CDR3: CASSYKTGTGIDEQYF
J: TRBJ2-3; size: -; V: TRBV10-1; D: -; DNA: TGCGCCAGCAGTGAGGGGGGAGCAGGTAGCACAGATACGCAGTATTTT; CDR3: CASSEGGAGSTDTQYF
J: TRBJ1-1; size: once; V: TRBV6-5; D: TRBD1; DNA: TGTGCCAGCAGTTTTGGACAGGGGATGAACACTGAAGCTTTCTTT; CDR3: CASSFGQGMNTEAFF
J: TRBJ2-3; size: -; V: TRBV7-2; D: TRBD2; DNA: TGTGCCAGCAGCTTAGGTCTAGCGGGGGGCACAGATACGCAGTATTTT; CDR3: CASSLGLAGGTDTQYF
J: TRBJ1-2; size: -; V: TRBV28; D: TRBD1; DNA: TGTGCCAGCAGACCCCAGGGGGAAGTTAACTATGGCTACACCTTC; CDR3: CASRPQGEVNYGYTF
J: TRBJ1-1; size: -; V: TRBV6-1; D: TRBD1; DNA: TGTGCCAGTCGGAGACAGGGTGACACTGAAGCTTTCTTT; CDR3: CASRRQGDTEAFF
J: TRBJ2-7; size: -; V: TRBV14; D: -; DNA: TGTGCCAGCAGCCAAGGGACGGGGGGCTTCTACGAGCAGTACTTC; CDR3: CASSQGTGGFYEQYF
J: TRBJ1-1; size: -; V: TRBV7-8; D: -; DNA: TGTGCCAGCAGCTTAAGGGGCAACACTGAAGCTTTCTTT; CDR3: CASSLRGNTEAFF
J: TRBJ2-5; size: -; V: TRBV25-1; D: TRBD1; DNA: TGTGCCAGCAGTGAATCCAGGACAGGGGCCGGGGAGACCCAGTACTTC; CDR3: CASSESRTGAGETQYF
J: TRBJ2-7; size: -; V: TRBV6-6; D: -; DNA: TGTGCCAGCGGTTACGAGCAGTACTTC; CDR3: CASGYEQYF
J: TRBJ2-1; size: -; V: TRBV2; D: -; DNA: TGTGCCAGCAGCGAGCTTCCGAGCTCCTACAATGAGCAGTTCTTC; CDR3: CASSELPSSYNEQFF
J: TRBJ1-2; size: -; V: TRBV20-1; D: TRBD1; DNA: TGCAGTGCCAGACAGGGGAAGGGCTACACCTTC; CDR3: CSARQGKGYTF
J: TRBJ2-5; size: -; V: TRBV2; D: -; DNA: TGTGCCAGCAGGGAATTGGAGACCCAGTACTTC; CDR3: CASRELETQYF
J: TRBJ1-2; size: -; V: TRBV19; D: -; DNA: TGTGCCAGTAGTCCGGGGACTCAGGCCCGTAGGGGCTACACCTTC; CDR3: CASSPGTQARRGYTF
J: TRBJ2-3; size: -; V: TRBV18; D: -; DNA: TGTGCCAGCTCGCTGCCTAATACGCAGTATTTT; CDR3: CASSLPNTQYF
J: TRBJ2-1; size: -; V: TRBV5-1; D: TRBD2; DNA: TGCGCCAGCAGCTTGGGCGGCGGGAGTTCCTACAATGAGCAGTTCTTC; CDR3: CASSLGGGSSYNEQFF
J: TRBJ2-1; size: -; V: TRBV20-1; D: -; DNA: TGCAGTGCTAGGAGAAAGAATGAGCAGTTCTTC; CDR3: CSARRKNEQFF
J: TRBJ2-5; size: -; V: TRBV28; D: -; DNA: TGTGCCAGCAGTTTTGGCCGGAACCAAGAGACCCAGTACTTC; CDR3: CASSFGRNQETQYF
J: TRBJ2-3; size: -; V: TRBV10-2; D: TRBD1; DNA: TGCGCCAGCAGGAAAGCCGGGACAGGGGGCTTGACTGATACGCAGTATTTT; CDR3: CASRKAGTGGLTDTQYF
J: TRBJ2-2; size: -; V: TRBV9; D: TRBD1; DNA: TGTGCCAGCAGCGTAGCTCGGTGGGACAGGGAGTCCACCGGGGAGCTGTTTTTT; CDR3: CASSVARWDRESTGELFF
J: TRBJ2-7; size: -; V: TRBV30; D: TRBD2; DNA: TGTGCCTGGAGTCTAGTAAGAACTAGCGGGTGGTTCGAAGAGCAGTACTTC; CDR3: CAWSLVRTSGWFEEQYF